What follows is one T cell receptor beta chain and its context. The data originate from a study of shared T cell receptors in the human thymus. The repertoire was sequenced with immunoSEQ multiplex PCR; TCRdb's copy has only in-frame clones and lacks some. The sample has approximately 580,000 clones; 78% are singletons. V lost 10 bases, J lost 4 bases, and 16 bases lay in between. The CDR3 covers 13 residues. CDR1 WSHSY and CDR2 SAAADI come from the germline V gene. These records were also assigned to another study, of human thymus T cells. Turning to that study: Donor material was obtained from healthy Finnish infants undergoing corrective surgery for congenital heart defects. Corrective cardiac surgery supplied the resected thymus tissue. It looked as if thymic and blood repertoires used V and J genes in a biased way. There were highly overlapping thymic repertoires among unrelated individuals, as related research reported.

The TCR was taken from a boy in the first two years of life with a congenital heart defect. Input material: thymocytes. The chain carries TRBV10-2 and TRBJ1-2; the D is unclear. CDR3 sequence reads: CATTRRQSYGYTF. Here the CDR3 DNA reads TGCGCCACAACGAGGAGGCAAAGCTATGGCTACACCTTC.